This T cell receptor beta chain was captured in a study of blood T cells in healthy people across ages. This clonotype was seen more than once but under ten times. Isolating PBMCs gave at least 6 million of these cells per sample. CDR3 length equals 17 residues. The germline CDR1 and CDR2 sequences are SEHNR and FQNEAQ (reference sequence). V shed 0 bases and J 3 bases; nucleotides not matched to a gene: 7. PCR was performed a second time for roughly 6 to 12 cycles using a sample-barcoded 5' primer and a J-beta primer mix. All cDNA molecules were each tagged by a template-switch adaptor with 12 random nucleotides. TCRdb reanalysed the 5' RACE reads using MiXCR and keeps one entry per CDR3 protein. There are 1.5 million to 2 million distinct CDR3 sequences in the sample; around 36% occur only once, and about 11% lies in the top ten.

This TCR came from a woman aged 25 to 39 in good health. The chain has TRBV7-9 and TRBJ2-7; 11 bases line up with TRBD2. The specimen sequenced was blood. This chain's CDR3 is CASSLAEVAGGIYEQYF. The CDR3 DNA reads TGTGCCAGCAGCTTAGCGGAGGTAGCGGGGGGGATCTACGAGCAGTACTTC.